This entry lists 9 T cell receptor beta chains sequenced from one sample in a study of T cell responses to AZD1222 COVID-19 vaccine. Using immunoSEQ multiplex PCR, the repertoire was profiled, and TCRdb retains in-frame clones only, with some absent. This table has about 140,000 clones, about 90% appearing once. The sample was peripheral blood, taken 28 days after the second dose of the MenACWY control vaccine. These receptors came from an adult who received the MenACWY meningococcal vaccine as a control.

The rearrangement joins TRBV4-3 to TRBJ1-2, with no clear D. This CDR3 comprises 14 residues. CDR1 LGHNA and CDR2 YSLEER come from the germline V gene. Trimming removed 0 bases at V and 4 bases at J, with 9 bases between. The CDR3, as DNA: TGCGCCAGCAGCCAAGAGGGGAGAGGCTATGGCTACACCTTC. Translated, it gives CASSQEGRGYGYTF.

The genes are TRBV5-6 and TRBJ1-4; D not resolved. V lost 2 bases and J lost 7, with 9 bases in between. The CDR3 covers 13 residues. Per germline, CDR1 SGHDT and CDR2 YYEEEE. Here the CDR3 DNA reads TGTGCCAGCAGCTTTGGCCCCATTGAAAAACTGTTTTTT. This codes for CASSFGPIEKLFF.

The count of this clone is one. Germline is not matched at one junction end, which may reflect a read error. The chain joins TRBV7-7 to TRBJ2-2; possibly TRBD1 for D (5 bases). In germline, CDR1 is SSHAT, CDR2 FNYEAQ (reference sequence). The CDR3 is 15 residues long. DNA for the CDR3: TGTGCTAGCAGCTTAGCCACAGGGAACACCGGGGAGCTGTTTTTT. Amino acids: CASSLATGNTGELFF.

This clone has a handful of counts. CDR3 region: CASSLDSSYEQYF. The CDR3 nucleotides read TGTGCCAGCAGCTTAGACAGTTCCTACGAGCAGTACTTC. The chain employs TRBV7-3 and TRBJ2-7; D perhaps matches TRBD1 (5 bases). This CDR3 has 13 residues. V dropped 2 bases and J dropped 1 base, with 6 bases sitting between them. CDR1 is SGHTA and CDR2 is FQGTGA in the germline V gene.

V and J are TRBV14 and TRBJ1-4, with 8 bases identical to TRBD1. The CDR3 extends over 15 amino acids. V shed 1 base, J shed 8 bases, and the junction held 6 bases outside the gene matches. Germline V CDR1 and CDR2: SGHDN, FVKESK. DNA for the CDR3: TGTGCCAGCAGCCAAGTCAGGGGGCGATTGGAAAAACTGTTTTTT. It is translated as CASSQVRGRLEKLFF. Variable domain in full (rest from reference TRBV14 and TRBJ1-4): EAGVTQFPSHSVIEKGQTVTLRCDPISGHDNLYWYRRVMGKEIKFLLHFVKESKQDESGMPNNRFLAERTGGTYSTLKVQPAELEDSGVYFCASSQVRGRLEKLFFGSGTQLSVL.

The J gene is TRBJ1-1, the V gene TRBV5-5; possible D gene TRBD1, 5 bases. Germline CDR1 is SGHKS and CDR2 is YYEKEE (reference sequence). Trimming cost V 0 bases and J 7 bases, with 10 bases left between them. This CDR3 comprises 13 residues. The CDR3 nucleotides are TGTGCCAGCAGCTTGGGGGGACTGGTTGAAGCTTTCTTT. It yields the protein CASSLGGLVEAFF.

The chain recombines TRBV19 with TRBJ1-5, with TRBD1 as a possible D gene (5 bases). The CDR3 runs to 15 residues. Germline values: CDR1 LNHDA, CDR2 SQIVND (reference sequence). The V gene lost 3 bases and the J gene lost 3 bases, with 12 bases spanning the gap. The CDR3 region is CASSISSGFNQPQHF. DNA for the CDR3: TGTGCCAGTAGTATCTCCTCAGGGTTCAATCAGCCCCAGCATTTT.

The gene calls are TRBV10-3 and TRBJ2-2, with 7 nucleotides matching TRBD1. V lost 6 bases, J lost 0 bases, and 7 bases stayed unmatched. The CDR3 runs 16 residues. Germline loops: CDR1 ENHRY, CDR2 SYGVKD. The chain's CDR3 is CAISRDRAPNTGELFF. CDR3 bases: TGTGCCATCAGCCGAGACAGGGCCCCGAACACCGGGGAGCTGTTTTTT.

Here the CDR3 DNA reads TGTGCCAGCAGCCTACAGACTAGCGACTACAATGAGCAGTTCTTC. This codes for CASSLQTSDYNEQFF. This sequence joins TRBV3-1 (or the pseudogene TRBV3-2) and TRBJ2-1, with TRBD2 identical over 8 bases. Losses at the gene ends were 4 bases for V and 3 bases for J; bases not matched to a gene: 5. Germline assignment: CDR1 LGHDT and CDR2 YNNKEL (reference sequence). The CDR3 is 15 residues long.